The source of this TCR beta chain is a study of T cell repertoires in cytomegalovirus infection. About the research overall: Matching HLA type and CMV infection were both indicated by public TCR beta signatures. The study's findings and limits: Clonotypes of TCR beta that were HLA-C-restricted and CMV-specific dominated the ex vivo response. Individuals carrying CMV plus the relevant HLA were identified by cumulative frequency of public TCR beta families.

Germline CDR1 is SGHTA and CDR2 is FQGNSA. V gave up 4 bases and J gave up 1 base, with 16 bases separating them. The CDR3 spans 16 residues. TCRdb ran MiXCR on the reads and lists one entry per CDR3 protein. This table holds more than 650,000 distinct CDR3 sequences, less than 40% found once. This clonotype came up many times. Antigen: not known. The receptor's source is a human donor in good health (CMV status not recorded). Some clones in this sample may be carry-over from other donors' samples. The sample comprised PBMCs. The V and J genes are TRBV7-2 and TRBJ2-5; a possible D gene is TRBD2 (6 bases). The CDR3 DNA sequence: TGTGCCAGCAGCTCCCGGCCGCGGGATTTCCAAGAGACCCAGTACTTC. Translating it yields CASSSRPRDFQETQYF.